Listed below are T cell receptor beta chains from one sample, sequenced in a study of blood T cell repertoires in COVID-19. Profiling relied on immunoSEQ multiplex PCR, and the TCRdb table lists in-frame clones only, not all of them. The repertoire consists of 150,000 to 200,000 clones, with around 81% occurring once and the leading ten covering about 2.7%. The sequenced sample was peripheral blood. The receptors shown here come from a human donor with acute or convalescent COVID-19. The donor label of this sample is uncertain. Each CDR3 is given with its conserved first and last residue. The D gene is left open where the match is weak. Not all rows give a size; the values are once, few, many and, for expanded clones, a class.

cdr3_aa cdr3_nt v_call clone_size j_call d_call
CASRQRGGVETQYF TGTGCCAGCCGGCAGCGGGGGGGCGTGGAGACCCAGTACTTC TRBV5-6 NA TRBJ2-5 TRBD2
CASSFPAGELFF TGTGCCAGCAGTTTCCCGGCCGGGGAGCTGTTTTTT TRBV12-3/TRBV12-4 few TRBJ2-2 NA
CATSREGRGNTIYF TGTGCCACCAGCAGAGAGGGCAGGGGAAACACCATATATTTT TRBV15 NA TRBJ1-3 NA
CAWSEGQAPYSNQPQHF TGTGCCTGGAGCGAGGGACAGGCGCCGTATAGCAATCAGCCCCAGCATTTT TRBV30 NA TRBJ1-5 TRBD1
CTSSQAKVDSQETQYF TGCACCAGCAGCCAGGCCAAAGTCGACAGCCAAGAGACCCAGTACTTC TRBV1 NA TRBJ2-5 NA
CASRRSTGTRSGEQYF TGTGCCAGCAGGCGATCGACCGGGACCCGAAGCGGGGAGCAGTACTTC TRBV6-6 NA TRBJ2-7 NA
CASSQEIRGAQQPQHF TGTGCCAGCAGCCAAGAGATTCGGGGGGCTCAACAGCCCCAGCATTTT TRBV4-2 NA TRBJ1-5 NA
CASSANRGTEAFF TGTGCCAGTAGTGCCAACAGGGGCACTGAAGCTTTCTTT TRBV19 NA TRBJ1-1 TRBD1
CASSRVPTSGGAYNEQFF TGTGCCAGCAGCCGGGTTCCGACTAGCGGGGGGGCCTACAATGAGCAGTTCTTC TRBV3-1/TRBV3-2 NA TRBJ2-1 TRBD2
CASSQEFSDTQYF TGCGCCAGCAGCCAAGAATTCTCAGATACGCAGTATTTT TRBV4-1 NA TRBJ2-3 NA
CASSQGTGFDEQFF TGTGCCAGCAGCCAAGGGACAGGTTTCGATGAGCAGTTCTTC TRBV3-1/TRBV3-2 NA TRBJ2-1 TRBD1
CASNLGGSYNEQFF TGTGCCAGCAACCTAGGGGGCTCTTACAATGAGCAGTTCTTC TRBV27 NA TRBJ2-1 TRBD1
CASRQGGTGKAFF TGTGCCAGCAGACAAGGAGGGACTGGGAAAGCTTTCTTT TRBV28 NA TRBJ1-1 NA
CASSSYDRGHGYTF TGTGCCAGCAGCTCCTACGACAGGGGCCATGGCTACACCTTC TRBV11-1 NA TRBJ1-2 TRBD1
CASSLGAFSRETQYF TGCGCCAGCAGCTTGGGAGCCTTCTCGCGAGAGACCCAGTACTTC TRBV5-1 NA TRBJ2-5 NA
CASREGSRGAFF TGTGCCAGCAGAGAGGGCAGTCGTGGGGCTTTCTTT TRBV13 NA TRBJ1-1 NA
CASSIPRGTGNQPQHF TGTGCCAGTAGTATCCCCCGGGGGACCGGCAATCAGCCCCAGCATTTT TRBV19 NA TRBJ1-5 NA
CASSAAGSYNSPLHF TGTGCCAGCAGCGCCGCCGGGTCCTATAATTCACCCCTCCACTTT TRBV9 NA TRBJ1-6 NA
CASSKATVTYEQYF TGTGCCAGCAGCAAAGCAACGGTTACCTACGAGCAGTACTTC TRBV21-1 NA TRBJ2-7 NA
CASSLEGSRGYEQYF TGTGCCAGCAGCTTAGAGGGGTCAAGGGGCTACGAGCAGTACTTC TRBV7-8 once TRBJ2-7 NA
CASSIAGVTGNEQFF TGTGCCAGTAGTATCGCCGGGGTGACGGGCAATGAGCAGTTCTTC TRBV19 NA TRBJ2-1 NA
CASGNTGGGYTF TGTGCCAGCGGCAACACAGGGGGTGGCTACACCTTC TRBV7-2 NA TRBJ1-2 TRBD1
CASSEVVTGTGANEQFF TGCGCCAGCAGTGAGGTCGTTACCGGGACAGGGGCCAATGAGCAGTTCTTC TRBV10-1 NA TRBJ2-1 TRBD1
CASSFPEQGLGETQYF TGTGCCAGCAGCTTTCCAGAACAGGGCTTGGGAGAGACCCAGTACTTC TRBV21-1 NA TRBJ2-5 NA
CASRLTGNTIYF TGTGCCAGCAGACTTACTGGAAACACCATATATTTT TRBV2 NA TRBJ1-3 NA
CASRNSGGEEQFF TGTGCCAGCAGGAACTCTGGGGGGGAGGAGCAGTTCTTC TRBV2 once TRBJ2-1 TRBD2
CASSALPDRDTEAFF TGTGCCAGCAGTGCTCTACCGGACAGGGACACTGAAGCTTTCTTT TRBV28 NA TRBJ1-1 TRBD1
CASNRPGQDTEAFF TGTGCCAGCAACCGACCGGGACAGGACACTGAAGCTTTCTTT TRBV6-5 NA TRBJ1-1 TRBD1
CASSRLETQYF TGTGCCAGCAGCCGACTAGAGACCCAGTACTTC TRBV3-1/TRBV3-2 NA TRBJ2-5 NA
CASSLVQGANEQYF TGCGCCAGCAGCTTGGTACAGGGGGCCAACGAGCAGTACTTC TRBV5-1 NA TRBJ2-7 TRBD1
CASSFDGRWDNEQFF TGTGCCAGCAGCTTCGATGGGAGGTGGGACAATGAGCAGTTCTTC TRBV11-1 NA TRBJ2-1 NA
CASSLDRANEKLFF TGTGCCAGCAGCTTGGACAGGGCGAATGAAAAACTGTTTTTT TRBV7-2 NA TRBJ1-4 TRBD1
CASSRTDYTEAFF TGTGCCAGCAGTCGGACAGATTACACTGAAGCTTTCTTT TRBV3-1/TRBV3-2 once TRBJ1-1 NA
CASILDRAGNTIYF TGTGCCAGCATCTTGGACAGGGCTGGAAACACCATATATTTT TRBV28 NA TRBJ1-3 TRBD1
CASSYQDRGRETQYF TGTGCCAGCAGTTACCAAGACAGGGGTAGAGAGACCCAGTACTTC TRBV6-5 NA TRBJ2-5 TRBD1
CASIRDREAFF TGTGCCAGTATCCGGGACAGAGAAGCTTTCTTT TRBV19 NA TRBJ1-1 TRBD1
CASSTGQVSYTQYF TGTGCCAGTAGTACCGGACAGGTCTCATATACGCAGTATTTT TRBV19 NA TRBJ2-3 TRBD1
CAWSPGGASNTEAFF TGTGCCTGGAGTCCTGGAGGGGCTTCGAACACTGAAGCTTTCTTT TRBV30 NA TRBJ1-1 NA
CASSPRGGSYEQYF TGTGCCAGCAGTCCCCGGGGAGGGAGCTACGAGCAGTACTTC TRBV6-6 NA TRBJ2-7 TRBD2
CASSEAGQGPNQPQHF TGTGCCAGCAGTGAAGCAGGACAGGGACCCAATCAGCCCCAGCATTTT TRBV6-1 NA TRBJ1-5 TRBD1
CASRRTGINTEAFF TGTGCCAGCAGAAGGACAGGGATAAACACTGAAGCTTTCTTT TRBV27 NA TRBJ1-1 TRBD1
CASSLGRLNEKLFF TGTGCCAGCAGCTTGGGGAGATTAAATGAAAAACTGTTTTTT TRBV5-6 NA TRBJ1-4 NA
CASSLAQGNYGYTF TGTGCCAGCAGCTTAGCACAGGGGAACTATGGCTACACCTTC TRBV7-2 few TRBJ1-2 TRBD1
CASSYSGLALTDTQYF TGTGCCAGCAGTTACTCGGGACTAGCGCTCACAGATACGCAGTATTTT TRBV6-5 NA TRBJ2-3 TRBD2
CASSEEGAGTEAFF TGTGCCAGCAGTGAAGAAGGAGCGGGGACTGAAGCTTTCTTT TRBV2 NA TRBJ1-1 NA